This T cell receptor beta chain derives from a study of OX40 agonist ivuxolimab in advanced cancers. Background on the whole study: The costimulatory receptor OX40 (CD134) was targeted by ivuxolimab, a fully human IgG2 agonistic monoclonal antibody. Intravenous ivuxolimab was administered to patients every 2 weeks at six dose levels: 0.01, 0.1, 0.3, 1.5, 3 and 10 mg/kg. Of the approximately 53 patients in dose escalation, 19 had hepatocellular carcinoma, about 15 had melanoma, 9 had renal cell carcinoma and 9 had head and neck cancer. Partial responses were achieved by three dose-escalation patients, of whom one had hepatocellular carcinoma and two had cutaneous melanoma. Patients were allowed to have had prior anti-PD-1, anti-PD-L1 or anti-CTLA-4 therapy, and 30% to 40% of the dose-escalation patients had previously received checkpoint inhibitors. The dose-escalation cohort was roughly 87% male with a mean age of 60 years, ranging from roughly 23 to 90. The purpose of peripheral TCRbeta sequencing was to test whether ivuxolimab changed TCR sequence diversity and led to clonal T-cell expansion. The paper covers the monotherapy dose-escalation part of the phase I ivuxolimab trial, which included N ≈ 50 patients.

As to this clone: Its antigen is still unknown. Base qualities were left out, and no much larger clone turns up one base away.

The trial excluded patients who had a history of autoimmune disease or who were on systemic immunosuppression. Peripheral blood for TCR sequencing was collected from all dose cohorts at baseline, on cycle 4 day 1, and on cycle 7 day 1. The samples were drawn from a first-in-human, open-label, multicenter phase I dose-escalation trial of ivuxolimab. Adults with locally advanced or metastatic melanoma, renal cell carcinoma, hepatocellular carcinoma or head and neck squamous cell carcinoma were enrolled in the trial. Before TCR sequencing, CD4+ and CD8+ T cells were separately sorted from peripheral blood. On the study overall, not on this receptor specifically: Which antigens the clonally expanded peripheral T cells were specific for was not determined. After ivuxolimab, more expanded clones were found on average in CD8+ T cells than in CD4+ T cells. Partial responders in the 0.1-3.0 mg/kg groups had among the lowest normalized peripheral clonal expansion, especially among CD8+ T cells. Low levels of normalized T-cell clonal expansion were also seen in some patients who did not respond. Clonal expansion of both CD4+ and CD8+ blood T cells was observed from baseline to week 6 at doses 0.1 to 3.0 mg/kg.

Genomic DNA was extracted from sorted cells for sequencing of the TCRbeta CDR3 region. The immunoSEQ Assay was used to sequence the TCRbeta CDR3 regions. TCRdb mirrors the immuneACCESS table, restricted to in-frame sequences. Some clones are absent from its copies; in checked studies, under half trace to an unresolved V gene, and the reason for the others is unknown. Counted in this sample were tens of thousands of clones; roughly 76% of them appeared once. The ten largest account for 1.6% of the sample. Source: CD4+ or CD8+ T cells sorted from blood, taken in a trial of the OX40 agonist ivuxolimab. This TCR was recovered from an adult with an advanced solid tumor such as melanoma, head and neck, liver or kidney cancer.

The nucleotide sequence reads TGTGCCAGCTCACCCGGGACAGGGAGGAGGGAGCAGTACTTC. Translation gives CASSPGTGRREQYF. This chain joins TRBV18 to TRBJ2-7, with 9 bases aligning to TRBD1. Its CDR3 holds 14 amino acids, cysteine through phenylalanine. Only the CDR3 portion is preserved as DNA: 42 bases, with reading frame beginning at the first base. For CDR1 and CDR2, the germline V gene lists KGHSH and LQKENI. For this chain, trimming is 3 bases at the V end and 7 bases at the J end, and the number of junction bases without a gene match is 7.